The clone carrying this T cell receptor (beta chain) showed up just a few times. The data stem from a study of early T cells in non-severe SARS-CoV-2 infection. The CDR3 has 15 residues. V lost 6 bases and J 4 bases, leaving 13 bases between the germline ends. CDR1 and CDR2 from the germline V gene are SGHAT and FQDESV (reference sequence). TCRdb itself ran the 5' RACE reads through MiXCR, one entry per CDR3 protein. The sample lists around 27,000 distinct CDR3 sequences, around 7% occurring once. J is TRBJ2-6 and V is TRBV11-1, with D possibly being TRBD1 (6 bases). Material for sequencing was whole blood. The sequence came from an adult who was a healthcare worker with PCR-confirmed SARS-CoV-2 infection or an uninfected control (not recorded which). CDR3 DNA: TGTGCCAGCAGGGTCACAGGGTCAGGGGCCAACGTCCTGACTTTC. Its protein is CASRVTGSGANVLTF.